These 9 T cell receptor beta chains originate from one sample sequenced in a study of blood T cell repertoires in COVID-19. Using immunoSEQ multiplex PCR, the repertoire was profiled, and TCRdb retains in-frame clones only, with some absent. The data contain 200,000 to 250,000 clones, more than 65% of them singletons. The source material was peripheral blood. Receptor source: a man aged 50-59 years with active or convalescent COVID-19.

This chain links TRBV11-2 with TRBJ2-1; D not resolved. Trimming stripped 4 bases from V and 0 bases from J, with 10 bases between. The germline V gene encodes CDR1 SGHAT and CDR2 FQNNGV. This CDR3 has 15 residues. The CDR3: CASSSIPSSYNEQFF. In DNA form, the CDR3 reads TGTGCCAGCAGCTCCATCCCCAGCTCCTACAATGAGCAGTTCTTC.

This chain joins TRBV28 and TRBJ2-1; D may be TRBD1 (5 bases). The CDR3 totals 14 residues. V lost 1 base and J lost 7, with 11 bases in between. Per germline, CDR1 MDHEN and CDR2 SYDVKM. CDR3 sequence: CASSLYDRVNEQFF. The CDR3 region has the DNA TGTGCCAGCAGTTTATACGACAGAGTTAATGAGCAGTTCTTC.

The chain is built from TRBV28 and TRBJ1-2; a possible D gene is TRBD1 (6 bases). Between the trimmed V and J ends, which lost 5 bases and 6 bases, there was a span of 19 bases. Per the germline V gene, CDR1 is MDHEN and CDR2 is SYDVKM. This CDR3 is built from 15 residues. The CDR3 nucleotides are TGTGCCAGCAGTCTGGGAGGGGGACTAAACAATGGCTACACCTTC. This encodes CASSLGGGLNNGYTF.

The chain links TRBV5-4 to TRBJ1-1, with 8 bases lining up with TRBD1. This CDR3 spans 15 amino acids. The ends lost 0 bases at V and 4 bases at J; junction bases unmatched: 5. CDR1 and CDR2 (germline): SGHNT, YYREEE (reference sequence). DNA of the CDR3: TGTGCCAGCAGCTTGGATGCAGGGGGCACCACTGAAGCTTTCTTT. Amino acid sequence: CASSLDAGGTTEAFF. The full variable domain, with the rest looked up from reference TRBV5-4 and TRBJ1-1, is ETGVTQSPTHLIKTRGQQVTLRCSSQSGHNTVSWYQQALGQGPQFIFQYYREEENGRGNFPPRFSGLQFPNYSSELNVNALELDDSALYLCASSLDAGGTTEAFFGQGTRLTVV.

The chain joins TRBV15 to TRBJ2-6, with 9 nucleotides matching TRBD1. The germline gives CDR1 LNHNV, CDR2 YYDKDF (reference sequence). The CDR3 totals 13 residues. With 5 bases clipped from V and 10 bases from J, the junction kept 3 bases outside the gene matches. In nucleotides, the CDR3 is TGTGCCACCAGCCCCGGACAGGGGAACGTCCTGACTTTC. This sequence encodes CATSPGQGNVLTF.

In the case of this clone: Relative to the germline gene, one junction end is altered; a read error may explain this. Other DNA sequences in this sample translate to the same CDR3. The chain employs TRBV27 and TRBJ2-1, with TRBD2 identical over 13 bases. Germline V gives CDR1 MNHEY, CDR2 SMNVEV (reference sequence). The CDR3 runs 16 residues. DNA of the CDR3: TGTGCCAGCAGTTTATCGGGGAGACTAGCGGGAGGCCAGCAATTCTTC. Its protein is CASSLSGRLAGGQQFF.

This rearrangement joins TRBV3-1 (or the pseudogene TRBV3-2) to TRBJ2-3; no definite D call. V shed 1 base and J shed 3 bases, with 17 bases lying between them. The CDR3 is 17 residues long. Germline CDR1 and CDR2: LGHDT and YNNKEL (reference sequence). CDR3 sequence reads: CASSQGRNARWTDTQYF. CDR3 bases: TGTGCCAGCAGCCAAGGACGCAACGCGAGGTGGACAGATACGCAGTATTTT.

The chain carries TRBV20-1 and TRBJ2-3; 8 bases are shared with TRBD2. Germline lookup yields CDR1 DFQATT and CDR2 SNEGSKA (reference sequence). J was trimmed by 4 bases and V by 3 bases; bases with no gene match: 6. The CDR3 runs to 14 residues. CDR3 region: CSASNPGGADTQYF. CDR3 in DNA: TGCAGTGCTAGTAACCCGGGAGGGGCAGATACGCAGTATTTT.

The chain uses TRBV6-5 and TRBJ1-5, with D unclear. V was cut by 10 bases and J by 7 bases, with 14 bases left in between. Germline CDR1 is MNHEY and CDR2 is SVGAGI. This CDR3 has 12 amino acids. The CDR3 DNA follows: TGTGCCACCGGGGATTTAGGGCAGCCCCAGCATTTT. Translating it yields CATGDLGQPQHF.